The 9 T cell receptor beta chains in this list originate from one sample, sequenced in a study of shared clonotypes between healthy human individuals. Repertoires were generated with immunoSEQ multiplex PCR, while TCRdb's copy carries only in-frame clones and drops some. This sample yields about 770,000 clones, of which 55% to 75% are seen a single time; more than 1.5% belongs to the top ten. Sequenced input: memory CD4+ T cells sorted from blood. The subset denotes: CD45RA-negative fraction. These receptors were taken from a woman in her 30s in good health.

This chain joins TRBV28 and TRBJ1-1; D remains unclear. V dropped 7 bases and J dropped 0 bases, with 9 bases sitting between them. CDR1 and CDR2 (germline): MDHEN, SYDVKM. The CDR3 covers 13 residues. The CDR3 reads CASIPPVNTEAFF. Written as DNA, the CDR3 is TGTGCCAGCATCCCCCCAGTGAACACTGAAGCTTTCTTT.

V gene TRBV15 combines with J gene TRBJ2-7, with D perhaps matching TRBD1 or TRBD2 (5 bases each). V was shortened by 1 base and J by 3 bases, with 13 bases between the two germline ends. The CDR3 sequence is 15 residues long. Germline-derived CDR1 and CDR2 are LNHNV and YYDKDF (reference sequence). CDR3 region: CATSRGGEGVYEQYF. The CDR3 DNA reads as TGTGCCACCAGCAGAGGAGGGGAAGGGGTCTACGAGCAGTACTTC.

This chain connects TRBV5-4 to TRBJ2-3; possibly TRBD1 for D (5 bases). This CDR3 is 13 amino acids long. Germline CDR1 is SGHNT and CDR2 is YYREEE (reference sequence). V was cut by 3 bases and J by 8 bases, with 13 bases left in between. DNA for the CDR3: TGTGCCAGCAGCTGGCTCGGCCAGGGTACGCAGTATTTT. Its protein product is CASSWLGQGTQYF.

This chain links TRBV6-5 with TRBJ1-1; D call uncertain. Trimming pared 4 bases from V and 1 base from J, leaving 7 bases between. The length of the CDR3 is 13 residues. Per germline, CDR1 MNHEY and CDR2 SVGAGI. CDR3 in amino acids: CASSFHKNTEAFF. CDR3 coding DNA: TGTGCCAGCAGTTTCCACAAGAACACTGAAGCTTTCTTT.

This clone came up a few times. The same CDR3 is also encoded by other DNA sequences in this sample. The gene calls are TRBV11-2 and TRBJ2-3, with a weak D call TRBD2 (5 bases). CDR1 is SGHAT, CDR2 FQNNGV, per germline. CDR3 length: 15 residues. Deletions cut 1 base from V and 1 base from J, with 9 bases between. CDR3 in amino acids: CASSLGVLGTDTQYF. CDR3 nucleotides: TGTGCCAGCAGCTTAGGAGTACTAGGCACAGATACGCAGTATTTT.

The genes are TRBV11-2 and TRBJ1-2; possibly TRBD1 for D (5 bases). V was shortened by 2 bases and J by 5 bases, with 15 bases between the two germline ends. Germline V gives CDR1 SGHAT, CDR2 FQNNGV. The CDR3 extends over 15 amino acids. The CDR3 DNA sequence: TGTGCCAGCAGCTTACAGCCCGGGGCAGTTTATGGCTACACCTTC. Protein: CASSLQPGAVYGYTF. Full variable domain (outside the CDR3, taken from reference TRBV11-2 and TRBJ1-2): EAGVAQSPRYKIIEKRQSVAFWCNPISGHATLYWYQQILGQGPKLLIQFQNNGVVDDSQLPKDRFSAERLKGVDSTLKIQPAKLEDSAVYLCASSLQPGAVYGYTFGSGTRLTVV.

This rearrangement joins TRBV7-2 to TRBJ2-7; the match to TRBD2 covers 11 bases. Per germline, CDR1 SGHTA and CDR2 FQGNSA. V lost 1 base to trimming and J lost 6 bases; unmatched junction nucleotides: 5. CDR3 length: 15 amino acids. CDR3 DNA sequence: TGTGCCAGCAGCTTAGAGGGGCTAGCGGGAGGCGAGCAGTACTTC. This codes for CASSLEGLAGGEQYF.

As DNA, the CDR3 is TGTGCCAGCACCCTACTGACGGACAGTTTTCGTTCACCCCTCCACTTT. This encodes CASTLLTDSFRSPLHF. The chain employs TRBV27 and TRBJ1-6; D may be TRBD1 (6 bases). Germline CDR1 is MNHEY and CDR2 is SMNVEV (reference sequence). The CDR3 extends over 16 amino acids. V dropped 7 bases and J dropped 9 bases, with 22 bases sitting between them.

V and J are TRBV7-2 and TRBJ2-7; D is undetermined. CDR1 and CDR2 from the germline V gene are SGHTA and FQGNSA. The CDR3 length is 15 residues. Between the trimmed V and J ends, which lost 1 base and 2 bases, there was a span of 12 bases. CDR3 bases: TGTGCCAGCAGCTTAGATCTGCCTCGAACCTACGAGCAGTACTTC. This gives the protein CASSLDLPRTYEQYF. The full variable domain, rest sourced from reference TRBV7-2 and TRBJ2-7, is GAGVSQSPSNKVTEKGKDVELRCDPISGHTALYWYRQSLGQGLEFLIYFQGNSAPDKSGLPSDRFSAERTGGSVSTLTIQRTQQEDSAVYLCASSLDLPRTYEQYFGPGTRLTVT.